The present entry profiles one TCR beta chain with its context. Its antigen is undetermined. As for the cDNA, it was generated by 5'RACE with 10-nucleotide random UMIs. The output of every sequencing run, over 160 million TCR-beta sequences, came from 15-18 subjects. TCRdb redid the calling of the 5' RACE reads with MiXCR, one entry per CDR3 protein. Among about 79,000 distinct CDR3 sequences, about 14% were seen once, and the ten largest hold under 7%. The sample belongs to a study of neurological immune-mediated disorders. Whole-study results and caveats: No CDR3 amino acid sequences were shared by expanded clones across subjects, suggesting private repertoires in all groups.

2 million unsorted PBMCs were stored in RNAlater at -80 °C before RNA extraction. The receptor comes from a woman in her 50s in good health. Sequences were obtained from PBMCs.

CDR3 in amino acids: CASSRAGTGELFF. The DNA of the CDR3 is TGTGCCAGCTCACGAGCGGGCACCGGGGAGCTGTTTTTT. J is TRBJ2-2 and V is TRBV18; maybe TRBD2 (6 bases). Germline V gene lookup returns CDR1 KGHSH and CDR2 LQKENI. This CDR3 comprises 13 residues. Trimming left V 4 bases short and J 4 bases short, with 7 bases between.